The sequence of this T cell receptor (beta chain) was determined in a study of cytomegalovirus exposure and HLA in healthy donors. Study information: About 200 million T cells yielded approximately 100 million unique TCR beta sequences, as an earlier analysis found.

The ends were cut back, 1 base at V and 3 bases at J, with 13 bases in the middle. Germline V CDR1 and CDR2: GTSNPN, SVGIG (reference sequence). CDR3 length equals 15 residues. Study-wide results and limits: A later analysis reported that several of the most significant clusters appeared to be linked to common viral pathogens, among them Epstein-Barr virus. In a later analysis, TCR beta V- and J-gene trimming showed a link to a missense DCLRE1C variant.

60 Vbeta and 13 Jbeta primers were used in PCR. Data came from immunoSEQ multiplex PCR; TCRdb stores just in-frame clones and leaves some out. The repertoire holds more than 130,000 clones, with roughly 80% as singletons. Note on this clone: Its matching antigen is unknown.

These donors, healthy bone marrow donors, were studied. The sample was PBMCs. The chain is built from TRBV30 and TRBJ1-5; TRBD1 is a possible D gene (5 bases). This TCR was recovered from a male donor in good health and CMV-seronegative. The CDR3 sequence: CAWSGEGLANQPQHF. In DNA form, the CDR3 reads TGTGCCTGGAGTGGGGAGGGGCTGGCCAATCAGCCCCAGCATTTT.